Listed below are T cell receptor beta chains from one sample, sequenced in a study of cytomegalovirus exposure and HLA in healthy donors. Profiling relied on immunoSEQ multiplex PCR, and the TCRdb table lists in-frame clones only, not all of them. The sample lists around 170,000 clones; 60% to 85% were seen once. The specimen sequenced was PBMCs. These receptor sequences come from a man aged 40-55 years in good health and CMV-seronegative. Each CDR3 is given without its conserved first and last residue. A D gene is named only where the DNA matches it firmly.

d_call: .; v_call: TRBV29-1; j_call: TRBJ2-7; cdr3_aa: SVEESSLGQY
d_call: .; v_call: TRBV19; j_call: TRBJ2-7; cdr3_aa: ASTLAAGAGYEQY
d_call: TRBD1; v_call: TRBV6-5; j_call: TRBJ2-7; cdr3_aa: ASGDRVHEQY
d_call: .; v_call: TRBV14; j_call: TRBJ2-7; cdr3_aa: ASSPFLRGYEQY
d_call: .; v_call: TRBV6-5; j_call: TRBJ1-2; cdr3_aa: ASSYGGAQAYGYT
d_call: TRBD1; v_call: TRBV5-4; j_call: TRBJ1-4; cdr3_aa: ASSPGGTGGEKLF
d_call: .; v_call: TRBV7-9; j_call: TRBJ2-7; cdr3_aa: ASSGRPTGSYEQY
d_call: .; v_call: TRBV10-2; j_call: TRBJ2-7; cdr3_aa: ASSDGVVEQY
d_call: TRBD2; v_call: TRBV6-6; j_call: TRBJ2-3; cdr3_aa: ASSFGGTFTDTQY
d_call: .; v_call: TRBV4-1; j_call: TRBJ2-5; cdr3_aa: ASSQEGEETQY
d_call: TRBD1; v_call: TRBV5-1; j_call: TRBJ1-4; cdr3_aa: ASSSTGQANEKLF
d_call: TRBD1; v_call: TRBV18; j_call: TRBJ1-5; cdr3_aa: ASSPGQGRQPQH
d_call: .; v_call: TRBV29-1; j_call: TRBJ1-2; cdr3_aa: SAAGTDFYGYT
d_call: TRBD1; v_call: TRBV5-1; j_call: TRBJ1-3; cdr3_aa: ASSVTGGGNTIY
d_call: .; v_call: TRBV5-6; j_call: TRBJ1-4; cdr3_aa: ASSTTGHKNEKLF
d_call: .; v_call: TRBV18; j_call: TRBJ1-1; cdr3_aa: ASSPSPGQNTEAF
d_call: .; v_call: TRBV2; j_call: TRBJ1-1; cdr3_aa: ASSKLVATEAF
d_call: .; v_call: TRBV12-5; j_call: TRBJ2-2; cdr3_aa: ASGPEGGLGTGELF
d_call: TRBD2; v_call: TRBV2; j_call: TRBJ2-3; cdr3_aa: ASSTRAGYNTDTQY
d_call: .; v_call: TRBV15; j_call: TRBJ1-2; cdr3_aa: ATSRDKRREALNYGYT
d_call: .; v_call: TRBV18; j_call: TRBJ2-3; cdr3_aa: ASSPPSEPGDTQY
d_call: .; v_call: TRBV5-1; j_call: TRBJ2-7; cdr3_aa: ASNAGSSYEQY
d_call: .; v_call: TRBV6-1; j_call: TRBJ2-7; cdr3_aa: ASSDRGYEQY
d_call: .; v_call: TRBV12-5; j_call: TRBJ2-1; cdr3_aa: ASGSGQEQF
d_call: TRBD1; v_call: TRBV9; j_call: TRBJ2-7; cdr3_aa: ASSVGQGVPYEQY
d_call: .; v_call: TRBV19; j_call: TRBJ1-3; cdr3_aa: ASSIRTASSGNTIY
d_call: TRBD1; v_call: TRBV6-5; j_call: TRBJ1-6; cdr3_aa: ASTKDRGGSPLH
d_call: TRBD1; v_call: TRBV6-5; j_call: TRBJ2-7; cdr3_aa: ASSWGQGPSSYEQY
d_call: TRBD2; v_call: TRBV7-2; j_call: TRBJ2-1; cdr3_aa: ASSPHGTSGRSSYNEQF
d_call: TRBD1; v_call: TRBV9; j_call: TRBJ2-3; cdr3_aa: ASSADRVGNTQY
d_call: TRBD1; v_call: TRBV7-9; j_call: TRBJ1-2; cdr3_aa: ASSPVDRVNYGYT
d_call: TRBD1; v_call: TRBV12-5; j_call: TRBJ2-7; cdr3_aa: ASGLITGGGTPYEQY
d_call: TRBD1; v_call: TRBV7-2; j_call: TRBJ1-5; cdr3_aa: ASSRGQGFNQPQH
d_call: .; v_call: TRBV9; j_call: TRBJ1-5; cdr3_aa: ASSVGRVNQPQH
d_call: .; v_call: TRBV7-2; j_call: TRBJ2-7; cdr3_aa: ASSLELGFNYEQY
d_call: TRBD1; v_call: TRBV5-6; j_call: TRBJ1-2; cdr3_aa: ASSRTGTGDGGYT
d_call: TRBD2; v_call: TRBV5-4; j_call: TRBJ2-1; cdr3_aa: ASSVPGLASNEQF
d_call: TRBD1; v_call: TRBV10-2; j_call: TRBJ1-2; cdr3_aa: ASRGTGEVGYGYT
d_call: .; v_call: TRBV10-3; j_call: TRBJ2-2; cdr3_aa: AISSNTGELF
d_call: .; v_call: TRBV15; j_call: TRBJ2-5; cdr3_aa: ATSRAREETQY
d_call: .; v_call: TRBV21-1; j_call: TRBJ2-7; cdr3_aa: ASIQTSSYEQY
d_call: TRBD2; v_call: TRBV11-2; j_call: TRBJ2-3; cdr3_aa: ASRSSGSTDTQY
d_call: TRBD1; v_call: TRBV5-1; j_call: TRBJ2-3; cdr3_aa: ASSLDGTGGITQY
d_call: TRBD1; v_call: TRBV5-1; j_call: TRBJ1-2; cdr3_aa: ASSSTGARGGYT